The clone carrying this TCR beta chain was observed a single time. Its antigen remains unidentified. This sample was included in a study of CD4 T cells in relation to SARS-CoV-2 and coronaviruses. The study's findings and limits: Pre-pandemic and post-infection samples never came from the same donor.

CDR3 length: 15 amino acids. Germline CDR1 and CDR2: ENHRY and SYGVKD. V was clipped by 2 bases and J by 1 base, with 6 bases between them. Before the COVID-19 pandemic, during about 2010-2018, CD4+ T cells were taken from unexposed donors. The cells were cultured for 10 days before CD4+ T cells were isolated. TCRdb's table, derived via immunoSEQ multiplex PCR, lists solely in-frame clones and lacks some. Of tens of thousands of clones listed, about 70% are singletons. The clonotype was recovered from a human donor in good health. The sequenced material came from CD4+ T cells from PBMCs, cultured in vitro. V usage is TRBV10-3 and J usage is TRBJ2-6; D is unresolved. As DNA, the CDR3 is TGTGCCATCAGTGAGGGTGTGTCTGGGGCCAACGTCCTGACTTTC. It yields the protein CAISEGVSGANVLTF.